The sequence of this TCR beta chain was determined in a study of cytomegalovirus exposure and HLA in healthy donors. It was with 60 Vbeta and 13 Jbeta primers that the PCR ran. The method was immunoSEQ multiplex PCR; TCRdb's version includes in-frame clones alone and lacks a portion of them. This table has about 190,000 clones, about 69% appearing once. Trimming shortened V by 8 bases and J by 0 bases, and 8 bases separated the two germline ends. The germline gives CDR1 MNHEY, CDR2 SVGAGI. The CDR3 covers 12 residues. The TCR was taken from a man aged 25-45 years in good health and CMV-seropositive. The V gene is TRBV6-5, the J gene TRBJ2-7; TRBD1 might be the D (5 bases). The sample was PBMCs. CDR3 region: CASRQSSYEQYF. The CDR3 DNA is TGTGCCAGCCGACAGAGCTCCTACGAGCAGTACTTC.